A single sample is the source of the 20 T cell receptor beta chains below, sequenced in a study of T cell changes during pregnancy in multiple sclerosis. Measured with immunoSEQ multiplex PCR; TCRdb has only the in-frame clones, and not every one. The sample carries under 70,000 clones, 80% to 95% recorded once. The sample consisted of peripheral blood, taken in the third trimester of pregnancy. The receptors stem from a female donor in good health, enrolled as a control in a pregnancy study.

The chain links TRBV10-3 to TRBJ2-2; D possibly corresponds to TRBD2 (5 bases). Trimming pared 8 bases from V and 6 bases from J, leaving 10 bases between. The CDR3 is 12 amino acids. CDR1 ENHRY and CDR2 SYGVKD come from the germline V gene. The CDR3 nucleotides are TGTGCCATCCGGGGAACAGCCGGGGAGCTGTTTTTT. This translates into CAIRGTAGELFF.

V is TRBV6-5 and J is TRBJ2-7, with a weak D call TRBD2 (5 bases). This CDR3 region has 15 residues. V shed 2 bases and J shed 3 bases, with 14 bases lying between them. The germline gives CDR1 MNHEY, CDR2 SVGAGI. CDR3 DNA sequence: TGTGCCAGCAGTTACCCCTCGTCGGGATACTACGAGCAGTACTTC. It yields the protein CASSYPSSGYYEQYF.

This clone has a single count. The J gene is TRBJ2-3, the V gene TRBV7-9; TRBD2 aligns across 13 bases. This CDR3 spans 16 amino acids. Germline CDR1 and CDR2: SEHNR and FQNEAQ (reference sequence). Trimming removed 5 bases from V and 1 base from J; junction bases left unmatched: 3. CDR3 sequence reads: CASSGGLAGGTDTQYF. CDR3 DNA: TGTGCCAGCAGCGGCGGACTAGCGGGGGGCACAGATACGCAGTATTTT.

J is TRBJ1-6 and V is TRBV27, with 7 positions matching TRBD1. There are 17 residues in the CDR3. Germline-derived CDR1 and CDR2 are MNHEY and SMNVEV (reference sequence). V lost 2 bases and J lost 3; bases outside the gene matches: 7. CDR3 nucleotides: TGTGCCAGCAGTTTAACAGGGGTTGTCGACTATAATTCACCCCTCCACTTT. It specifies CASSLTGVVDYNSPLHF.

The rearrangement joins TRBV7-3 to TRBJ2-7, with 10 bases matching TRBD2. Germline CDR1 reads SGHTA; CDR2 reads FQGTGA. The trim removed 3 bases at V and 2 bases at J, leaving 4 bases unmatched. The CDR3 totals 15 residues. CDR3 protein: CASSLGTSAAYEQYF. For the CDR3, the DNA is TGTGCCAGCAGCTTGGGGACTAGCGCGGCCTACGAGCAGTACTTC.

The chain recombines TRBV28 with TRBJ2-1, with 10 bases matching TRBD2. Per germline, CDR1 MDHEN and CDR2 SYDVKM. The CDR3 loop spans 16 amino acids. The V segment lost 0 bases and the J segment 7 bases; nucleotides outside the gene matches: 6. The CDR3 protein is CASSLWLAGVGNEQFF. The CDR3 DNA reads as TGTGCCAGCAGTTTATGGCTAGCGGGAGTTGGAAATGAGCAGTTCTTC. Together with reference TRBV28 and TRBJ2-1, the CDR3 gives the full variable domain: DVKVTQSSRYLVKRTGEKVFLECVQDMDHENMFWYRQDPGLGLRLIYFSYDVKMKEKGDIPEGYSVSREKKERFSLILESASTNQTSMYLCASSLWLAGVGNEQFFGPGTRLTVL.

The chain uses TRBV28 and TRBJ1-1; a weak D match, TRBD1 (6 bases). V was pared by 3 bases and J by 0 bases, with 8 bases between. Germline values: CDR1 MDHEN, CDR2 SYDVKM. The CDR3 length is 14 residues. CDR3 nucleotide sequence: TGTGCCAGCAGTTTGGGACACCTGAACACTGAAGCTTTCTTT. Residues: CASSLGHLNTEAFF. The full variable domain, with the rest looked up from reference TRBV28 and TRBJ1-1, is DVKVTQSSRYLVKRTGEKVFLECVQDMDHENMFWYRQDPGLGLRLIYFSYDVKMKEKGDIPEGYSVSREKKERFSLILESASTNQTSMYLCASSLGHLNTEAFFGQGTRLTVV.

The chain uses TRBV5-6 and TRBJ2-7, with a tentative D call TRBD2 (5 bases). With 2 bases removed from V and 1 base from J, the gap between germline ends came to 13 bases. This CDR3 comprises 15 residues. Germline CDR1 is SGHDT and CDR2 is YYEEEE. CDR3 coding DNA: TGTGCCAGCAGCTTTCTGAGCGGTAGGTCCTACGAGCAGTACTTC. Protein sequence: CASSFLSGRSYEQYF. Using reference TRBV5-6 and TRBJ2-7 for the parts outside the CDR3, the full variable domain is DAGVTQSPTHLIKTRGQQVTLRCSPKSGHDTVSWYQQALGQGPQFIFQYYEEEERQRGNFPDRFSGHQFPNYSSELNVNALLLGDSALYLCASSFLSGRSYEQYFGPGTRLTVT.

The chain has TRBV6-4 and TRBJ2-6; D gene uncertain. This CDR3 contains 14 residues. Looked up from germline, CDR1 is MRHNA and CDR2 is SNTAGT. V was trimmed by 5 bases and J by 5 bases, leaving 10 bases between them. The CDR3 bases are TGTGCCAGCAGTCAAGAGAGCTGGGCCAACGTCCTGACTTTC. As protein: CASSQESWANVLTF.

The CDR3 loop is CASSPGASGRLTGELFF. DNA for the CDR3: TGTGCCAGCAGCCCCGGTGCTAGCGGGAGATTGACCGGGGAGCTGTTTTTT. The chain employs TRBV7-2 and TRBJ2-2, with 10 bases lining up with TRBD2. There are 17 residues in the CDR3. V lost 5 bases and J lost 5; bases outside the gene matches: 11. Germline-derived CDR1 and CDR2 are SGHTA and FQGNSA.

The V and J genes are TRBV6-6 and TRBJ2-7, with 12 bases lining up with TRBD2. Germline lookup yields CDR1 MNHNY and CDR2 SVGAGI (reference sequence). The V and J ends lost 6 bases and 1 base, in that order; junction bases with no gene match: 4. This CDR3 is 15 amino acids long. The CDR3 DNA is TGTGCCAGCAGCCCAGGACTAGCGGGATCCTACGAGCAGTACTTC. Translation: CASSPGLAGSYEQYF.

This clone appeared once. The chain combines TRBV7-3 with TRBJ2-1; 7 bases map to TRBD2. V shed 1 base and J 3 bases; nucleotides not matched to a gene: 6. Germline lookup yields CDR1 SGHTA and CDR2 FQGTGA. The CDR3 is 16 residues long. The CDR3 loop is CASSLKGSSGYNEQFF. Written as DNA, the CDR3 is TGTGCCAGCAGCTTAAAAGGTTCTAGCGGCTACAATGAGCAGTTCTTC.

The count of this clone is one. The V call is TRBV6-6, the J call TRBJ2-5; no reliable D call. This CDR3 has 10 residues. V shed 8 bases and J shed 6 bases, with 7 bases lying between them. Germline values: CDR1 MNHNY, CDR2 SVGAGI (reference sequence). The CDR3 sequence: CASGSQTQYF. The DNA for the CDR3 is TGTGCCAGCGGTAGTCAGACCCAGTACTTC.

V and J are TRBV30 and TRBJ1-2, with D maybe TRBD1 (6 bases). Germline assignment: CDR1 GTSNPN and CDR2 SVGIG (reference sequence). The V gene lost 4 bases and the J gene lost 4 bases, with 13 bases spanning the gap. The CDR3 spans 13 residues. Written as DNA, the CDR3 is TGTGCCTGGAATCAGGGGTATGGCTATGGCTACACCTTC. Translated: CAWNQGYGYGYTF.

The chain links TRBV29-1 to TRBJ2-7; TRBD2 matches 10 bases. In germline, CDR1 is SQVTM, CDR2 ANQGSEA. With V trimmed by 4 bases and J by 5 bases, 5 bases remained unmatched. This CDR3 is built from 13 residues. Here the CDR3 reads CSVAGLANNEQYF. Here the CDR3 DNA reads TGCAGCGTTGCGGGACTAGCGAACAACGAGCAGTACTTC.

J is TRBJ2-5 and V is TRBV28, with 12 bases that match TRBD2. V was clipped by 4 bases and J by 7 bases; unmatched bases: 7. Germline V gene lookup returns CDR1 MDHEN and CDR2 SYDVKM. This CDR3 spans 15 amino acids. The CDR3 region is CASSSLAGGPGTQYF. The CDR3 DNA is TGTGCCAGCAGTTCACTAGCGGGAGGCCCAGGGACCCAGTACTTC. The variable domain in full, with the rest retrieved from reference TRBV28 and TRBJ2-5, is DVKVTQSSRYLVKRTGEKVFLECVQDMDHENMFWYRQDPGLGLRLIYFSYDVKMKEKGDIPEGYSVSREKKERFSLILESASTNQTSMYLCASSSLAGGPGTQYFGPGTRLLVL.

The rearrangement links TRBV15 to TRBJ2-1, with TRBD2 matching over 11 bases. Germline V gene sequence: CDR1 LNHNV, CDR2 YYDKDF (reference sequence). The J segment lost 0 bases and the V segment lost 1 base, leaving 5 bases of the junction unmatched. This CDR3 spans 18 amino acids. CDR3 sequence reads: CATSRGLAGRFSYNEQFF. CDR3 in DNA: TGTGCCACCAGCAGAGGACTAGCGGGGAGGTTCTCCTACAATGAGCAGTTCTTC.

This chain joins TRBV6-6 and TRBJ2-7, with D maybe TRBD2 (6 bases). Trimming stripped 4 bases from V and 1 base from J, with 11 bases between. Germline CDR1 and CDR2: MNHNY and SVGAGI (reference sequence). This CDR3 is built from 14 residues. The CDR3 region has the DNA TGTGCCAGCAGTTTGGAGGGACCGTCCTACGAGCAGTACTTC. As protein: CASSLEGPSYEQYF.

The genes are TRBV30 and TRBJ2-3; D unresolved. Trimming left V 2 bases short and J 6 bases short, with 9 bases between. Germline-derived CDR1 and CDR2 are GTSNPN and SVGIG (reference sequence). This CDR3 is built from 12 residues. Here the CDR3 DNA reads TGTGCCTGGAGTCTTAGCATGGATACGCAGTATTTT. Its protein is CAWSLSMDTQYF.

The genes are TRBV7-2 and TRBJ1-1; 7 bases are shared with TRBD1. V shed 6 bases and J 4 bases; nucleotides not matched to a gene: 8. CDR1 SGHTA and CDR2 FQGNSA come from the germline V gene. The CDR3 is 14 residues long. The CDR3 region has the DNA TGTGCCAGCAGTTTCCGCAGGGGGATCACTGAAGCTTTCTTT. It codes for CASSFRRGITEAFF.